This record looks at one TCR beta chain sequence and its context. What it recognizes is unknown. The CDR3 contains 15 residues. Germline assignment: CDR1 WSHSY and CDR2 SAAADI. V trimming: 2 bases; J trimming: 5 bases; junction bases outside the gene matches: 5. Profiling relied on immunoSEQ multiplex PCR, and the TCRdb table lists in-frame clones only, not all of them. The repertoire holds fewer than 250,000 clones, with just under 90% as singletons. This entry is derived from a study of cytomegalovirus exposure and HLA in healthy donors. Study details: Both the approximately 120 validation repertoires and the 666 first-cohort repertoires used the same platform, as reported by a later analysis.

Study-level points and caveats: Subsequent analysis showed first-cohort TCR clusters tending to co-occur in around 130 validation repertoires. Rarity held for most TCR sequences, but there were some public TCRs that occurred in many donors.

Material for sequencing was PBMCs. The chain links TRBV10-2 to TRBJ1-1; 10 nucleotides align to TRBD1. This receptor was obtained from a man between 18 and 29 years old in good health and CMV-seronegative. CDR3 DNA sequence: TGCGCCAGCAGTGAGATGACAGGGGGCCGGACTGAAGCTTTCTTT. Encoded protein: CASSEMTGGRTEAFF.